The 15 T cell receptor beta chains listed next were all sequenced from one sample in a study of T cell responses to AZD1222 COVID-19 vaccine. Sequenced by immunoSEQ multiplex PCR; TCRdb stores in-frame clones only, minus some. Here the sample spans around 100,000 clones, approximately 86% being singletons. The sample in question was peripheral blood, obtained on day 0 of AZD1222 vaccination. These receptor sequences come from an adult in good health.

The chain has TRBV7-2 and TRBJ2-2; 8 bases align to TRBD2. Germline-derived CDR1 and CDR2 are SGHTA and FQGNSA. The CDR3 extends over 15 amino acids. V lost 1 base to trimming and J lost 7 bases; unmatched junction nucleotides: 5. CDR3: CASSLDGRDIGELFF. The CDR3 DNA follows: TGTGCCAGCAGCTTAGACGGGAGGGACATCGGGGAGCTGTTTTTT.

The chain has TRBV19 and TRBJ1-4; TRBD1 matches at 7 bases. The CDR3 totals 15 residues. Germline assignment: CDR1 LNHDA and CDR2 SQIVND (reference sequence). V gave up 5 bases and J gave up 8 bases; unmatched junction bases: 11. DNA for the CDR3: TGTGCCAGTAGTGCGACTGACAGGGCCTCCGAAAAACTGTTTTTT. Protein: CASSATDRASEKLFF.

The chain has TRBV7-2 and TRBJ1-6; D possibly corresponds to TRBD1 (6 bases). CDR1 and CDR2 from the germline V gene are SGHTA and FQGNSA. Trimming removed 2 bases from V and 10 bases from J, with 12 bases in between. The CDR3 is made up of 14 amino acids. The CDR3 loop is CASSLRLQGSPLHF. CDR3 in DNA: TGTGCCAGCAGCTTAAGGTTGCAGGGGTCACCCCTCCACTTT.

This clone was detected only a few times. CDR3 sequence (DNA): TGCGCCAGCAGCCAAGATATTGCGGGTGGCTACACCTTC. Translating gives CASSQDIAGGYTF. The chain employs TRBV4-3 and TRBJ1-2; D gene unclear. The ends were cut back, 0 bases at V and 7 bases at J, with 9 bases in the middle. This CDR3 spans 13 amino acids. The V gene's germline CDR1 is LGHNA and CDR2 YSLEER.

V gene TRBV19 combines with J gene TRBJ2-7, with 8 bases identical to TRBD1. Germline CDR1 LNHDA, CDR2 SQIVND (reference sequence). J was trimmed by 5 bases and V by 6 bases; bases with no gene match: 9. The CDR3 has 14 amino acids. The CDR3 sequence: CASRKDRDYHEQYF. CDR3 sequence (DNA): TGTGCCAGTAGGAAGGACAGGGATTATCACGAGCAGTACTTC.

The rearrangement links TRBV6-5 to TRBJ1-1, with no clear D. Per germline, CDR1 MNHEY and CDR2 SVGAGI. The CDR3 is made up of 14 amino acids. Trimming removed 6 bases at V and 0 bases at J, with 11 bases between. For the CDR3, the DNA is TGTGCCAGCAGCAACAGATACATGAACACTGAAGCTTTCTTT. Protein: CASSNRYMNTEAFF.

In nucleotides, the CDR3 is TGTGCCAGCAGTACAGTAGTTTATTCCCATGGCTACACCTTC. Its translation: CASSTVVYSHGYTF. The V and J genes are TRBV28 and TRBJ1-2, with no clear D. The CDR3 is made up of 14 amino acids. V lost 5 bases to trimming and J lost 6 bases, with 16 bases between them. Germline CDR1 reads MDHEN; CDR2 reads SYDVKM.

The chain couples TRBV21-1 to TRBJ1-1. TRBV21-1 constitutes a pseudogene. The CDR3 covers 17 residues. CDR3 sequence: CASSTLLVGKRDTEAFF. CDR3 coding DNA: TGTGCCAGCAGCACCCTTCTCGTGGGTAAAAGAGACACTGAAGCTTTCTTT.

The chain combines TRBV7-2 with TRBJ1-5; D gene uncertain. The CDR3 covers 14 residues. Germline V gene lookup returns CDR1 SGHTA and CDR2 FQGNSA. The V and J ends lost 5 bases and 0 bases respectively, with 8 bases between them. CDR3 sequence: CASSPVGSNQPQHF. Written as DNA, the CDR3 is TGTGCCAGCAGCCCTGTCGGTAGCAATCAGCCCCAGCATTTT.

This chain connects TRBV7-2 to TRBJ1-2; D is perhaps TRBD1 (5 bases). The CDR3 loop spans 13 amino acids. Germline values: CDR1 SGHTA, CDR2 FQGNSA. V was trimmed by 1 base and J by 3 bases, leaving 6 bases between them. The CDR3 nucleotides read TGTGCCAGCAGCTTAGGCAGGGACTATGGCTACACCTTC. Translated, it gives CASSLGRDYGYTF.

The gene calls are TRBV2 and TRBJ2-6; no clear D gene. V lost 10 bases, J lost 2 bases, and 12 bases lay in between. Germline V gene lookup returns CDR1 SNHLY and CDR2 FYNNEI. The CDR3 is 14 residues long. The CDR3 nucleotides are TGTGCCACCTCTCAAGGGACTGGGGCCAACGTCCTGACTTTC. Translated: CATSQGTGANVLTF.

The CDR3 DNA is TGTGCCAGTAGTATAGGGCTAGCGGAAGAGCAGTTCTTC. Its translation: CASSIGLAEEQFF. This sequence joins TRBV19 and TRBJ2-1, with TRBD2 matching 7 bases. Germline V gene sequence: CDR1 LNHDA, CDR2 SQIVND (reference sequence). CDR3 size: 13 residues. The J segment lost 10 bases and the V segment lost 1 base, leaving 4 bases of the junction unmatched.

The V call is TRBV18, the J call TRBJ2-2; possibly TRBD1 for D (5 bases). V lost 2 bases and J 5 bases, leaving 12 bases between the germline ends. The germline V gene encodes CDR1 KGHSH and CDR2 LQKENI. This CDR3 contains 15 residues. The chain's CDR3 is CASSPSSRETGELFF. CDR3 nucleotide sequence: TGTGCCAGCTCACCATCGTCCAGGGAAACCGGGGAGCTGTTTTTT.

V and J are TRBV5-4 and TRBJ1-1; D is perhaps TRBD1 (5 bases). The CDR3 is 14 amino acids. From germline, CDR1 is SGHNT and CDR2 YYREEE (reference sequence). V was pared by 4 bases and J by 3 bases, with 13 bases between. The DNA for the CDR3 is TGTGCCAGCAGCCTGCTTGGGGGGGACACTGAAGCTTTCTTT. This encodes CASSLLGGDTEAFF.

CDR3 residues: CATSDPTDDDSNQPQHF. The CDR3 coding sequence is TGTGCCACCAGTGATCCCACTGACGACGATAGCAATCAGCCCCAGCATTTT. This chain links TRBV24-1 with TRBJ1-5; D is unclear. Trimming pared 3 bases from V and 0 bases from J, leaving 14 bases between. CDR1 is KGHDR, CDR2 SFDVKD, per germline. The CDR3 runs 17 residues.